This TCR beta chain was retrieved from a study of beta chain features in type 1 diabetes. This clone has a handful of counts. The CDR3 loop spans 12 amino acids. Germline values: CDR1 SGHTA, CDR2 FQGNSA. The V end lost 7 bases, the J end lost 6 bases, and 12 bases lay between the germline ends. All of the isolated RNA was reverse transcribed, so expressed TCRB transcripts were sequenced. Clones were read by immunoSEQ multiplex PCR, and TCRdb kept only the in-frame ones, dropping some. The sample gives 300,000 to 400,000 clones, 6.5% to 10% of which show up once; less than 0.45% is in the top ten. Sequencing input: central memory CD4+ T cells from blood. This receptor was identified in a young woman in good health. The rearrangement joins TRBV7-2 to TRBJ1-1, with unresolved D. The CDR3 coding sequence is TGTGCCAGCACCCTAATAGCCGCTGAAGCTTTCTTT. As protein: CASTLIAAEAFF.